Described below is a single TCR beta chain sequence and its context. Its antigen is as yet unknown. The read terminates 3 residues before the CDR3 end, so the remaining end is supplied by the germline J gene. Looked up from germline, CDR1 is SGHTA and CDR2 is FQGTGA. The CDR3 has 17 amino acids. Trimming at V came to 0 bases and at J to 2 bases, leaving 8 bases not matched to a gene. The data belong to a study of TET2 disruption in CD19-targeted CAR T cells. As to treatment: autologous CTL019 cells: CD19 CAR with 4-1BB and CD3 zeta domains. TCR zeta and 4-1BB domains were built into the CD19 CAR. CTL019 was manufactured from peripheral blood T cells obtained by leukapheresis. Produced via immunoSEQ multiplex PCR; TCRdb's table is partial and in-frame only. In all, the sample yields about 25,000 clones.

This clonotype was sampled from a man aged 65 to 85 with chronic lymphocytic leukemia. This sample comprised CD8- CAR+ T cells sorted from cultured blood T cells, obtained for CD19 CAR T cell therapy. Subset noted: CD8-negative CAR-positive T cells from the infusion product. J is TRBJ2-3 and V is TRBV7-3, with TRBD1 identical over 7 bases. The CDR3 sequence is CASSLTGAGGFTDTQYF. The CDR3 DNA, read in part, is TGTGCCAGCAGCTTAACGGGGGCAGGGGGATTCACAGATACG. The whole variable domain, filled in from reference TRBV7-3 and TRBJ2-3, reads GAGVSQTPSNKVTEKGKYVELRCDPISGHTALYWYRQSLGQGPEFLIYFQGTGAADDSGLPNDRFFAVRPEGSVSTLKIQRTERGDSAVYLCASSLTGAGGFTDTQYFGPGTRLTVL.